What follows is one T cell receptor (beta chain) and its context. As processed by the authors: The assay estimated nucleated cells by amplifying reference gene primers. Sequencing used immunoSEQ multiplex PCR; TCRdb keeps in-frame clones, though not all of them. V and J calls and clone size are given by that table; D and trimming were obtained from the DNA. The data contain roughly 68,000 clones, approximately 90% of them singletons. This entry comes from a study of blood T cell repertoires in COVID-19. Overall study context: COVID-19 samples collected from the United States, Italy and Spain covered acute and convalescent phases. Sample material is recorded as cDNA or gDNA derived from T cells, B-cell-depleted T cells, or PBMCs.

This receptor was identified in a woman over 75 with active COVID-19. The sequenced material came from peripheral blood.

The CDR3 DNA reads TGTGCCAGCAGCACCCAGGCTAGCACAGATACGCAGTATTTT. Protein: CASSTQASTDTQYF. This chain joins TRBV7-3 and TRBJ2-3; D ambiguous. CDR3 length: 14 residues. Trimming shortened V by 5 bases and J by 0 bases, and 9 bases separated the two germline ends. Germline V CDR1 and CDR2: SGHTA, FQGTGA.